This T cell receptor (beta chain) was sequenced in a study of T cells after yellow fever vaccination. Study at large: SMART-Seq v4 Ultra Low Input handled preparation of low-cell-number fractions. Study-level results: Some clonotypes were seen in both the CD4 and the CD8 compartments. These made up a small share and likely arose from convergent recombination. The secondary response peaked faster, at day 5 versus 15, but was weaker.

Trimming at V came to 8 bases and at J to 0 bases, leaving 4 bases not matched to a gene. Per germline, CDR1 MNHNS and CDR2 SASEGT. CDR3 length equals 13 residues. Production of TCR cDNA was by 5'RACE template switching, which also added a universal primer site and UMIs. TCRdb processed the 5' RACE reads anew with MiXCR; each CDR3 protein has one entry. The repertoire consists of 300,000 or so distinct CDR3 sequences, with 6.5% to 8.5% occurring once and the leading ten covering roughly 19%. This clonotype was seen only a few times. Its target is not known. The sample in question was PBMCs, obtained 45 days after the first yellow fever vaccination. The chain joins TRBV6-1 to TRBJ2-7, with 7 bases fitting TRBD2. This TCR was recovered from a man in his late teens or twenties who received the YFV17D yellow fever vaccine. CDR3 DNA: TGTGCCAGCGGGAGGGCTAGCTCCTACGAGCAGTACGTC. Its translation is CASGRASSYEQYV.